This paragraph covers one TCR beta chain sequence. Its antigen specificity is not known. Base qualities were left out, and no much larger clone turns up one base away. The data are from a study of PD-1 blockade in classical Hodgkin lymphoma (dated by TCRdb to about 2020). About the full investigation: Nivolumab dosing was 3 mg/kg intravenously every 2 weeks, continuing until either disease progression or unacceptable toxicity. To define a peripheral blood immune signature of response to PD-1 blockade in classical Hodgkin lymphoma, the study combined TCR beta sequencing with CyTOF.

What the study reported, not specific to this receptor: The study covered only a single clinical trial cohort, and the causes of the repertoire differences, possibly disease activity or prior therapy, were still not defined. Lower diversity was seen in patients whose nivolumab began less than 1 year after ASCT, and these patients were left out of later analyses so that immune reconstitution would not confound the results. Baseline TCR diversity was reported as lower in newly diagnosed patients than in healthy donors, and lower still in relapsed/refractory patients. Trial patients achieving complete response had baseline diversity similar to newly diagnosed patients, whereas partial responders and progressors had significantly lower diversity. A significant rise by C4D1 was seen in CD4+ but not CD8+ TCR diversity (p=0.0027 vs p=0.16), with the rise being most apparent in complete responders (p=0.02).

Trimming takes 3 bases from V and 6 bases from J, and the germline ends sit 19 bases apart. Spanning cysteine to phenylalanine, the CDR3 consists of 16 amino acids. The kept DNA is CDR3 alone, 48 bases in frame from the first base. Looking up the germline V gene (reference sequence) yields CDR1 LNHNV and CDR2 YYDKDF. The Qiagen DNeasy kit was used to extract genomic DNA both from unsorted PBMCs and from the negatively selected CD4+ and CD8+ fractions. TCR beta CDR3 regions were amplified by immunoSEQ multiplex PCR using primers annealing to V and J segments. A synthetic immune receptor repertoire was used to minimize amplification bias, and any remaining bias was removed computationally after sequencing. In the authors' own workflow: Custom Python scripts were used to quantify repertoire diversity as the Shannon entropy index. Unsorted, CD4+ and CD8+ repertoires were analyzed separately, except for combined analyses in which CD4+ and CD8+ sequences were merged in silico. A clone counted as expanded when the clone's frequency after treatment rose at least 2-fold relative to C1D1, and clones undetected at baseline were given a pseudocount of 0.5. Clones with 0 or 1 copy at C1D1 were classified as singleton clones, and clones with 2 or more copies were classified as non-singleton clones. By matching protein sequences in sorted samples from the same patient, clones expanded in unsorted samples were annotated as CD4+, CD8+ or unknown. Wilcoxon tests were applied to paired samples to test diversity changes from C1D1 to C4D1. Held by TCRdb, this immuneACCESS table contains in-frame sequences only and omits some clones. Under half of the omission traces to an unresolved V gene where checked; the cause of the rest is unknown. V, J and clone size are taken as reported in that table, and D and trimming were inferred from the DNA itself. The sample yields fewer than 35,000 clones; around 84% were counted once. Over 0.75% of the sample comes from the top ten.

The time point label for this specimen denotes: cycle 4 day 1 (C4D1), after 6 weeks of nivolumab. Every trial patient had relapsed following autologous stem cell transplantation, and prior brentuximab vedotin exposure was what differed among cohorts A, B and C. CD4+ T cells were purified from thawed PBMCs by magnetic negative selection with a Miltenyi CD4+ T cell isolation kit. The trial cohort was composed of 56 patients with relapsed/refractory classical Hodgkin lymphoma, for whom complete response, partial response or progressive disease was recorded as best overall response. Trial patients were treated with single-agent nivolumab in the multi-cohort phase II CheckMate 205 trial. An independent review committee assessed best overall response by applying the 2007 International Working Group response criteria. Trial PBMCs were collected immediately before nivolumab initiation (C1D1) and during therapy at cycle 2 day 1 and cycle 4 day 1. Peripheral blood was collected in 8 mL Vacutainer Cell Preparation Tubes, from which PBMCs were isolated by centrifugation and then cryopreserved. Purified CD4+ and CD8+ fractions were generated only in cases for which an additional PBMC sample was available. Magnetically labelled cells were removed on LS columns in a quadroMACS separator, and the flow-through was retained as the purified fraction.

The sample here was CD4+ T cells from blood, taken before the fourth cycle of nivolumab. The TCR comes from a human donor with classical Hodgkin lymphoma. The chain joins TRBV15 to TRBJ2-3; the D segment could be TRBD1, given 5 matching bases. The DNA sequence reads TGTGCCACCAGCAGGGGGTTGGCCCAGGGCTCCGATACGCAGTATTTT. It translates to CATSRGLAQGSDTQYF.